Following are 7 T cell receptor beta chains from one sample sequenced in a study of cytomegalovirus exposure and HLA in healthy donors. The primer mix had 60 Vbeta and 13 Jbeta primers. The assay was immunoSEQ multiplex PCR, and TCRdb's table has in-frame clones only and misses some. The sample yields roughly 140,000 clones, approximately 80% seen once. The sequenced sample consisted of PBMCs. The receptors stem from a woman aged 45-60 years in good health and CMV-seronegative.

The genes are TRBV4-1 and TRBJ1-1; D is unclear. Germline values: CDR1 MGHRA, CDR2 YSYEKL. The CDR3 contains 15 residues. V was pared by 4 bases and J by 0 bases, with 12 bases between. This CDR3 is CASSLAALMNTEAFF. The CDR3 nucleotides read TGCGCCAGCAGCCTAGCGGCCCTAATGAACACTGAAGCTTTCTTT.

J is TRBJ1-1 and V is TRBV5-1; TRBD1 agrees at 7 bases. Losses at the gene ends were 1 base for V and 5 bases for J; bases not matched to a gene: 8. The germline V gene has CDR1 SGHRS and CDR2 YFSETQ. The CDR3 extends over 15 amino acids. CDR3 loop: CASSLRAAGGTEAFF. The CDR3, as DNA: TGCGCCAGCAGCTTGAGGGCGGCAGGGGGGACTGAAGCTTTCTTT.

V is TRBV30 and J is TRBJ1-2; D unclear. Trimming removed 5 bases from V and 2 bases from J, with 15 bases in between. The CDR3 has 14 residues. Germline CDR1 and CDR2: GTSNPN and SVGIG (reference sequence). The CDR3 here is CAWSPPRQNYGYTF. The CDR3 nucleotides read TGTGCCTGGTCGCCCCCCAGACAAAACTATGGCTACACCTTC.

V usage is TRBV4-1 and J usage is TRBJ1-1; 7 nucleotides agree with TRBD1. J gave up 1 base and V 0 bases, and 5 bases lay outside the gene matches. CDR1 is MGHRA and CDR2 is YSYEKL in the germline V gene. The CDR3 loop spans 16 amino acids. The CDR3 here is CASSQDLNRGNTEAFF. As DNA, the CDR3 is TGCGCCAGCAGCCAAGATCTTAACAGGGGGAACACTGAAGCTTTCTTT.

This rearrangement joins TRBV11-3 to TRBJ2-1; a possible D gene is TRBD2 (5 bases). V was cut by 1 base and J by 5 bases, with 12 bases left in between. Germline assignment: CDR1 SGHNT and CDR2 YENEEA. This CDR3 has 15 residues. The CDR3 nucleotides read TGTGCCAGCAGCTTAGGGAGGCTAAACCACAATGAGCAGTTCTTC. This translates into CASSLGRLNHNEQFF.

The chain is built from TRBV4-1 and TRBJ2-6, with a weak D call TRBD2 (5 bases). The CDR3 extends over 19 amino acids. Germline V gives CDR1 MGHRA, CDR2 YSYEKL. V was clipped by 3 bases and J by 0 bases, with 18 bases between them. CDR3 coding DNA: TGCGCCAGCAGCCACCTGAGGGTGAGGGAGACCTCTGGGGCCAACGTCCTGACTTTC. Translation: CASSHLRVRETSGANVLTF.

The chain links TRBV5-4 to TRBJ2-3; 7 positions match TRBD1. This CDR3 region has 14 residues. Germline-derived CDR1 and CDR2 are SGHNT and YYREEE (reference sequence). The V segment lost 2 bases and the J segment 6 bases; nucleotides outside the gene matches: 6. CDR3 coding DNA: TGTGCCAGCAGCTTCGGCAGGGGGTCGGATACGCAGTATTTT. It is translated as CASSFGRGSDTQYF. Variable domain in full (rest from reference TRBV5-4 and TRBJ2-3): ETGVTQSPTHLIKTRGQQVTLRCSSQSGHNTVSWYQQALGQGPQFIFQYYREEENGRGNFPPRFSGLQFPNYSSELNVNALELDDSALYLCASSFGRGSDTQYFGPGTRLTVL.